This entry features one T cell receptor (beta chain) sequence. The sample belongs to a study of blood T cell repertoires in COVID-19. Overall study context: Both acute and convalescent COVID-19 samples were obtained from the United States, Italy and Spain.

CDR1 and CDR2 from the germline V gene are MNHNS and SASEGT. The CDR3 runs to 15 residues. Trimming left V 5 bases short and J 2 bases short, with 14 bases between. Data came from immunoSEQ multiplex PCR; TCRdb stores just in-frame clones and leaves some out. The sample yields 400,000 or so clones, around 90% seen once. This TCR was recovered from a man between 18 and 35 years old with COVID-19, enrolled during active disease. Sequences were obtained from peripheral blood. The rearrangement joins TRBV6-1 to TRBJ2-3; maybe TRBD2 (6 bases). CDR3 residues: CASSPGDFPTDTQYF. The CDR3, as DNA: TGTGCCAGCAGTCCGGGGGACTTTCCCACAGATACGCAGTATTTT.